This TCR beta chain appears in the sequencing data of a study of siplizumab effects on memory and regulatory T cells. Points on this clone: Its antigen is currently unknown.

Study results and limitations: Naive or memory phenotype was unassignable for roughly 75-97% of proliferating CD4+ or CD8+ clones. Contribution to the alloresponse seemed major for naive T cells, which also seemed more diverse than memory cells. Controls showed an average of approximately 27% Treg-derived mappable alloreactive CD4+ clones, while siplizumab showed under 80%. Alloreactive clones mapping to unstimulated subsets formed only a minor fraction.

Germline V gene sequence: CDR1 MNHEY, CDR2 SMNVEV (reference sequence). The CDR3 is 15 amino acids. Trimming cost V 4 bases and J 3 bases; bases outside gene matches: 0. The table came from immunoSEQ multiplex PCR; TCRdb's copy has only in-frame clones and leaves some out. The sample yields tens of thousands of clones, under 95% seen once. This sequence joins TRBV27 and TRBJ1-6, with TRBD1 matching over 10 bases. Sequencing was performed on CD8+ T cells sorted from blood. This sequence originates from a human donor in good health. The CDR3 region has the DNA TGTGCCAGCAGTTGGGACAGGGGCTATAATTCACCCCTCCACTTT. Amino acid sequence: CASSWDRGYNSPLHF.